The 8 T cell receptor beta chains given below trace back to one sample, sequenced in a study of cytomegalovirus exposure and HLA in healthy donors. In the PCR, 60 Vbeta and 13 Jbeta primers were used. The assay was immunoSEQ multiplex PCR, and TCRdb's table has in-frame clones only and misses some. This sample has approximately 150,000 clones, with about 82% found just once. The sequencing sample was made of PBMCs. These receptors originate from a male donor in good health and CMV-seronegative.

J is TRBJ1-1 and V is TRBV5-6; no clear D. Trimming cost V 0 bases and J 6 bases, with 6 bases left between them. The CDR3 covers 12 residues. Per germline, CDR1 SGHDT and CDR2 YYEEEE. This chain's CDR3 is CASSLGAAEAFF. Here the CDR3 DNA reads TGTGCCAGCAGCTTGGGGGCCGCTGAAGCTTTCTTT.

The chain is built from TRBV18 and TRBJ1-1, with D uncertain. CDR1 and CDR2 (germline): KGHSH, LQKENI. Trimming stripped 6 bases from V and 0 bases from J, with 8 bases between. This CDR3 spans 13 amino acids. CDR3 region: CASSPTLNTEAFF. The CDR3 bases are TGTGCCAGCTCCCCAACATTGAACACTGAAGCTTTCTTT.

The chain employs TRBV6-1 and TRBJ2-5; possible D gene TRBD2, 6 bases. Deletions cut 2 bases from V and 4 bases from J, with 14 bases between. Germline V gives CDR1 MNHNS, CDR2 SASEGT. CDR3 length equals 15 residues. The CDR3 loop is CASSETRLGRETQYF. The CDR3 DNA reads as TGTGCCAGCAGTGAAACGAGACTAGGGAGAGAGACCCAGTACTTC.

This clone showed up just once. This chain uses TRBV25-1 with TRBJ2-3; 10 positions agree with TRBD2. The CDR3 spans 17 residues. V lost 7 bases, J lost 0 bases, and 10 bases stayed unmatched. Germline CDR1 is MGHDK and CDR2 is SYGVNS. The CDR3 here is CASTGRASGGSTDTQYF. CDR3 nucleotides: TGTGCCAGCACCGGGCGGGCTAGCGGGGGTAGCACAGATACGCAGTATTTT.

This clone is a singleton in its sample. The chain links TRBV6-5 to TRBJ1-1; no definite D call. The CDR3 contains 11 residues. CDR1 MNHEY and CDR2 SVGAGI come from the germline V gene. Trimming removed 7 bases at V and 4 bases at J, with 7 bases between. CDR3 loop: CASTHSTEAFF. CDR3 DNA sequence: TGTGCCAGCACCCATAGCACTGAAGCTTTCTTT.

The chain combines TRBV5-4 with TRBJ2-1, with 9 bases identical to TRBD1. The length of the CDR3 is 16 residues. Germline V gene data show CDR1 as SGHNT and CDR2 as YYREEE (reference sequence). V gave up 3 bases and J gave up 7 bases; unmatched junction bases: 11. In DNA form, the CDR3 reads TGTGCCAGCAGCTCCGGGGGACAGGGCGATTCGAATGAGCAGTTCTTC. This codes for CASSSGGQGDSNEQFF.

The rearrangement uses TRBV5-6 and TRBJ2-2; 8 bases line up with TRBD1. Unmatched junction bases numbered 5, after V lost 3 bases and J lost 4 bases. This CDR3 spans 15 amino acids. Germline lookup yields CDR1 SGHDT and CDR2 YYEEEE. The chain's CDR3 is CASSSGQGPTGELFF. In nucleotides, the CDR3 is TGTGCCAGCAGCTCCGGACAGGGTCCCACCGGGGAGCTGTTTTTT.

The rearrangement links TRBV15 to TRBJ2-5; 10 nucleotides match TRBD2. V trimming: 1 base; J trimming: 1 base; junction bases outside the gene matches: 3. Germline lookup yields CDR1 LNHNV and CDR2 YYDKDF (reference sequence). CDR3 length equals 16 residues. The chain's CDR3 is CATSRGVAGGQETQYF. DNA of the CDR3: TGTGCCACCAGCAGAGGGGTAGCGGGAGGCCAAGAGACCCAGTACTTC.